The 25 T cell receptor beta chains below all came from one sample that was sequenced in a study of T cell responses to AZD1222 COVID-19 vaccine (dated by TCRdb to the early 2020s). The time point label of this sample denotes: about 28 days (+/-7) after the second vaccine dose. Receptors were amplified or captured by the immunoSEQ multiplex PCR assay. In TCRdb, the immuneACCESS table is reduced to in-frame sequences with V and J assigned. These tables do not hold every clone; where another copy was compared, an unresolved V gene accounts for under half, and the others remain unexplained. Across this sample there are about 180,000 clones, with roughly 88% seen only once. Around 10% of the sample belongs to the ten largest clones. This specimen consisted of peripheral blood, obtained 28 days after the second AZD1222 dose. The receptors stem from an adult who received the AZD1222 COVID-19 vaccine.

The chain carries TRBV2 and TRBJ1-2; D is undetermined. The germline gives CDR1 SNHLY, CDR2 FYNNEI. The CDR3 is 14 residues long. V gave up 8 bases and J gave up 3 bases, with 16 bases separating them. CDR3 residues: CASLLRTEYYGYTF. CDR3 DNA sequence: TGTGCCAGCCTACTTCGGACGGAATACTATGGCTACACCTTC.

J is TRBJ1-4 and V is TRBV28; 7 bases agree with TRBD1. With V trimmed by 3 bases and J by 3 bases, 4 bases remained unmatched. Per germline, CDR1 MDHEN and CDR2 SYDVKM. The CDR3 runs 15 residues. CDR3 residues: CASSFTGDPNEKLFF. Here the CDR3 DNA reads TGTGCCAGCAGTTTTACAGGGGACCCTAATGAAAAACTGTTTTTT. The full variable domain, in which reference TRBV28 and TRBJ1-4 provide the parts outside the CDR3, is DVKVTQSSRYLVKRTGEKVFLECVQDMDHENMFWYRQDPGLGLRLIYFSYDVKMKEKGDIPEGYSVSREKKERFSLILESASTNQTSMYLCASSFTGDPNEKLFFGSGTQLSVL.

The chain has TRBV7-9 and TRBJ2-7; 8 positions match TRBD2. The trim removed 1 base at V and 3 bases at J, leaving 8 bases unmatched. The CDR3 loop spans 16 amino acids. CDR1 is SEHNR, CDR2 FQNEAQ, per germline (reference sequence). In DNA, the CDR3 is TGTGCCAGCAGCTTAGGATCCCGGGGGGGACTCTACGAGCAGTACTTC. It encodes CASSLGSRGGLYEQYF.

The rearrangement joins TRBV5-1 to TRBJ2-2; D tentatively reads TRBD1 or TRBD2 (5 bases each). The V gene lost 4 bases and the J gene lost 7 bases, with 14 bases spanning the gap. Germline-derived CDR1 and CDR2 are SGHRS and YFSETQ. CDR3 length equals 14 residues. CDR3 bases: TGCGCCAGCAGCCGGGGACCCATCGGCGGGGAGCTGTTTTTT. Amino acid sequence: CASSRGPIGGELFF.

This clone was counted only a few times. V is TRBV11-1 and J is TRBJ1-1, with 10 bases aligning to TRBD1. Germline-derived CDR1 and CDR2 are SGHAT and FQDESV (reference sequence). V gave up 5 bases and J gave up 4 bases; unmatched junction bases: 10. The CDR3 contains 16 residues. The chain's CDR3 is CASSDPGTGVGTEAFF. The CDR3 DNA reads as TGTGCCAGCAGCGACCCCGGGACAGGGGTAGGCACTGAAGCTTTCTTT.

The V call is TRBV10-2, the J call TRBJ1-1, with D unresolved. V was trimmed by 8 bases and J by 0 bases, leaving 19 bases between them. The CDR3 length is 16 residues. Germline loops: CDR1 WSHSY, CDR2 SAAADI. The CDR3 loop is CASLNSVRTLNTEAFF. The CDR3 DNA sequence: TGCGCCAGCCTGAACAGTGTCCGAACCCTGAACACTGAAGCTTTCTTT.

This CDR3 is CASSLRLASHEQYF. DNA for the CDR3: TGTGCCAGCAGCCTCAGACTAGCGAGCCACGAGCAGTACTTC. J is TRBJ2-7 and V is TRBV11-2; 8 positions agree with TRBD2. The J segment lost 5 bases and the V segment lost 5 bases, leaving 8 bases of the junction unmatched. The length of the CDR3 is 14 residues. Per germline, CDR1 SGHAT and CDR2 FQNNGV.

This chain joins TRBV5-1 and TRBJ2-3; D ambiguous. The CDR3 has 14 amino acids. CDR1 is SGHRS and CDR2 is YFSETQ in the germline V gene. V was pared by 2 bases and J by 2 bases, with 9 bases between. This CDR3 is CASSFRLPTDTQYF. In DNA form, the CDR3 reads TGCGCCAGCAGCTTTCGGTTACCCACAGATACGCAGTATTTT.

The chain joins TRBV5-1 to TRBJ1-5; a possible D gene is TRBD1 (5 bases). This CDR3 is 16 amino acids long. V lost 4 bases and J 5 bases, leaving 19 bases between the germline ends. Per germline, CDR1 SGHRS and CDR2 YFSETQ. CDR3 in amino acids: CASSLAPLSRDQPQHF. As DNA, the CDR3 is TGCGCCAGCAGCCTGGCACCCCTGTCCAGGGATCAGCCCCAGCATTTT.

The count of this clone is one. Other DNA sequences from this sample encode an identical CDR3 as well. V and J are TRBV7-2 and TRBJ2-5; TRBD2 agrees at 13 bases. V was pared by 9 bases and J by 4 bases, with 14 bases of the junction left unmatched. Germline V CDR1 and CDR2: SGHTA, FQGNSA. The CDR3 is 17 amino acids. The CDR3 DNA follows: TGTGCCAGTCAACCCCGGACTAGCGGGGGTTTTGGAGAGACCCAGTACTTC. Translation: CASQPRTSGGFGETQYF.

The chain combines TRBV11-2 with TRBJ1-3; D perhaps matches TRBD1 (6 bases). The V and J ends lost 6 bases and 3 bases respectively, with 15 bases between them. CDR1 SGHAT and CDR2 FQNNGV come from the germline V gene. The CDR3 loop spans 15 amino acids. CDR3 in DNA: TGTGCCAGCAGTTCAAGCGGGGGGCTTGGAAACACCATATATTTT. Translation: CASSSSGGLGNTIYF.

The V call is TRBV7-3, the J call TRBJ2-1; TRBD1 matches 12 bases. In germline, CDR1 is SGHTA, CDR2 FQGTGA. Trimming cost V 6 bases and J 4 bases; bases outside gene matches: 7. This CDR3 has 16 residues. The CDR3 loop reads CASRKGTGGGYNEQFF. The CDR3 bases are TGTGCCAGCAGAAAGGGGACAGGGGGCGGGTACAATGAGCAGTTCTTC. The variable domain in full, with the rest retrieved from reference TRBV7-3 and TRBJ2-1, is GAGVSQTPSNKVTEKGKYVELRCDPISGHTALYWYRQSLGQGPEFLIYFQGTGAADDSGLPNDRFFAVRPEGSVSTLKIQRTERGDSAVYLCASRKGTGGGYNEQFFGPGTRLTVL.

Here the CDR3 DNA reads TGTGCCAGTAGGGCACCCGGGACACTCAATCAGCCCCAGCATTTT. Protein sequence: CASRAPGTLNQPQHF. The chain employs TRBV19 and TRBJ1-5; weak D call: TRBD1 (6 bases). This CDR3 comprises 15 residues. V gave up 6 bases and J gave up 3 bases, with 15 bases separating them. Germline V lookup: CDR1 LNHDA, CDR2 SQIVND (reference sequence).

This clone occurred once. The junction differs from germline at one of its ends, possibly a read error. Other DNA sequences in the sample encode the same CDR3. This CDR3 is CASSTVNPYEQYF. As DNA, the CDR3 is TGTGCTAGCAGTACCGTGAACCCCTACGAGCAGTACTTC. The rearrangement joins TRBV28 to TRBJ2-7; D gene uncertain. The CDR3 sequence is 13 residues long. CDR1 is MDHEN and CDR2 is SYDVKM in the germline V gene.

The V gene is TRBV7-2, the J gene TRBJ1-3, with no clear D. Germline V gene data show CDR1 as SGHTA and CDR2 as FQGNSA. The CDR3 has 15 residues. V dropped 3 bases and J dropped 3 bases, with 12 bases sitting between them. For the CDR3, the DNA is TGTGCCAGCAGCTTGCGGTCAGGTATTGGAAACACCATATATTTT. It encodes CASSLRSGIGNTIYF.

J is TRBJ2-1 and V is TRBV5-4, with D unresolved. CDR1 and CDR2 from the germline V gene are SGHNT and YYREEE (reference sequence). CDR3 size: 14 residues. Deletions cut 0 bases from V and 7 bases from J, with 11 bases between. CDR3: CASSLAGPLNEQFF. The DNA for the CDR3 is TGTGCCAGCAGCTTGGCAGGACCTTTGAATGAGCAGTTCTTC.

The V gene is TRBV3-1 (or the pseudogene TRBV3-2), the J gene TRBJ1-3; perhaps TRBD1 as D (6 bases). V was trimmed by 4 bases and J by 8 bases, leaving 12 bases between them. The CDR3 spans 13 residues. Per germline, CDR1 LGHDT and CDR2 YNNKEL (reference sequence). CDR3 coding DNA: TGTGCCAGCAGCCTGGACAGTCGGGACACCATATATTTT. Its protein product is CASSLDSRDTIYF.

The chain combines TRBV6-5 with TRBJ2-1; 10 nucleotides agree with TRBD1. The CDR3 is made up of 15 amino acids. The germline V gene encodes CDR1 MNHEY and CDR2 SVGAGI. Trimming at V came to 4 bases and at J to 7 bases, leaving 7 bases not matched to a gene. The CDR3 loop reads CASSLRGQGVNEQFF. In nucleotides, the CDR3 is TGTGCCAGCAGTTTACGCGGACAGGGGGTAAATGAGCAGTTCTTC.

The chain combines TRBV5-1 with TRBJ1-1, with 8 bases lining up with TRBD1. The J segment lost 6 bases and the V segment lost 0 bases, leaving 7 bases of the junction unmatched. Germline V gene lookup returns CDR1 SGHRS and CDR2 YFSETQ. The CDR3 is 15 amino acids. The CDR3, as DNA: TGCGCCAGCAGCTTGGATTACAGGGGGGACCCTGAAGCTTTCTTT. This encodes CASSLDYRGDPEAFF.

The chain couples TRBV19 to TRBJ2-7; weak D call: TRBD2 (5 bases). CDR3 length: 14 amino acids. Germline V gives CDR1 LNHDA, CDR2 SQIVND (reference sequence). Trimming took 3 bases from V and 3 from J, leaving 12 bases between them. CDR3 coding DNA: TGTGCCAGTAGTATTTCCGGGGATGGCTACGAGCAGTACTTC. Protein product: CASSISGDGYEQYF.

The chain employs TRBV2 and TRBJ2-2, with TRBD1 identical over 7 bases. CDR1 and CDR2 from the germline V gene are SNHLY and FYNNEI. Germline trimming cut 1 base from V and 7 bases from J; bases unmatched to any gene: 3. This CDR3 spans 14 amino acids. CDR3 nucleotide sequence: TGTGCCAGCAGTGAAGAGGGGGCGGTCGGGGAGCTGTTTTTT. It is translated as CASSEEGAVGELFF. Combining the CDR3 with reference TRBV2 and TRBJ2-2 gives the whole variable domain EPEVTQTPSHQVTQMGQEVILRCVPISNHLYFYWYRQILGQKVEFLVSFYNNEISEKSEIFDDQFSVERPDGSNFTLKIRSTKLEDSAMYFCASSEEGAVGELFFGEGSRLTVL.

The table lists this clone with a count of one. The V call is TRBV20-1, the J call TRBJ1-1; D is perhaps TRBD1 (5 bases). The CDR3 runs 11 residues. Germline loops: CDR1 DFQATT, CDR2 SNEGSKA (reference sequence). Trimming shortened V by 3 bases and J by 12 bases, and 14 bases separated the two germline ends. Here the CDR3 reads CSARGGFGTFF. For the CDR3, the DNA is TGCAGTGCTAGGGGGGGGTTCGGGACTTTCTTT.

The chain employs TRBV5-1 and TRBJ2-1; 8 bases agree with TRBD2. From germline, CDR1 is SGHRS and CDR2 YFSETQ. J gave up 6 bases and V 4 bases, and 6 bases lay outside the gene matches. The CDR3 covers 14 residues. DNA for the CDR3: TGCGCCAGCAGCCCGGGACTAGGAAGCAATGAGCAGTTCTTC. It encodes CASSPGLGSNEQFF.

The rearrangement links TRBV19 to TRBJ2-3; 9 bases map to TRBD1. The CDR3 is 17 amino acids. Germline lookup yields CDR1 LNHDA and CDR2 SQIVND (reference sequence). J gave up 0 bases and V 1 base, and 5 bases lay outside the gene matches. CDR3 residues: CASSIAVGTGSTDTQYF. The CDR3 coding sequence is TGTGCCAGTAGTATAGCAGTAGGGACAGGGAGCACAGATACGCAGTATTTT.

The chain carries TRBV5-4 and TRBJ2-3; D is unclear. Between the trimmed V and J ends, which lost 3 bases and 5 bases, there was a span of 13 bases. Germline loops: CDR1 SGHNT, CDR2 YYREEE (reference sequence). CDR3 length: 14 residues. The CDR3: CASSSRSGGDTQYF. For the CDR3, the DNA is TGTGCCAGCAGCTCGCGGTCCGGTGGAGATACGCAGTATTTT.